A single T cell receptor (beta chain) is shown here with its context. Its antigen is unidentified. Every patient had relapsed following autologous stem cell transplantation, and cohorts differed in brentuximab vedotin exposure. The data are from a study of PD-1 blockade in classical Hodgkin lymphoma. Overall study findings and caveats: TCR diversity rose significantly by C4D1 in CD4+ but not CD8+ cells. It was reported that newly diagnosed patients had less baseline TCR diversity than healthy donors.

This CDR3 is 15 amino acids long. The V and J ends lost 3 bases and 4 bases respectively, with 15 bases between them. Germline values: CDR1 MNHEY, CDR2 SMNVEV (reference sequence). The table came from immunoSEQ multiplex PCR; TCRdb's copy has only in-frame clones and leaves some out. This table has roughly 96,000 clones, 89% appearing once. The sample consisted of peripheral blood mononuclear cells (PBMCs), taken before the second cycle of nivolumab. The receptor was derived from a human donor with classical Hodgkin lymphoma. The chain joins TRBV27 to TRBJ1-2; D is perhaps TRBD1 (6 bases). The CDR3 reads CASSLGAGGFYGYTF. The DNA of the CDR3 is TGTGCCAGCAGTTTGGGGGCGGGCGGCTTCTATGGCTACACCTTC.